A selection of T cell receptor beta chains follows, all from one sample in a study of blood T cell repertoires in COVID-19. The method was immunoSEQ multiplex PCR; TCRdb's version includes in-frame clones alone and lacks a portion of them. The table includes 150,000 to 160,000 clones, approximately 90% detected once. Source material: peripheral blood. The receptor set was obtained from a woman between 65 and 79 years old with acute or convalescent COVID-19. CDR3s include the opening cysteine and the closing phenylalanine or tryptophan. Each record gives: V gene, clone size, D gene, CDR3 protein. The D gene is left open where the match is weak. Expanded clones are given a class, and other clones once, few, many or no size at all.

TRBV11-2 - TRBD2 CASNAGSGGKDTQYF
TRBV6-6 few - CASSPFLTGELFF
TRBV29-1 - TRBD2 CSVTGTSGGATDTQYF
TRBV27 - TRBD1 CASTELGGGNQPQHF
TRBV7-2 few - CASSLQGYNSPLHF
TRBV7-2 once TRBD2 CASSRRGLAQTISYNEQFF
TRBV7-2 - - CASSSTVSNQPQHF
TRBV18 - - CASSPPARDEQFF
TRBV28 - - CASNSPSGDNQPQHF
TRBV18 - - CASSSLMNTEAFF
TRBV6-5 - TRBD1 CASSPDRADTEAFF
TRBV2 - - CASSEAPRTRNYGYTF
TRBV11-2 once TRBD2 CASSVSGGPNEQFF
TRBV28 - - CASFRGADYNSPLHF
TRBV6-5 - - CASRGSHGGTEAFF